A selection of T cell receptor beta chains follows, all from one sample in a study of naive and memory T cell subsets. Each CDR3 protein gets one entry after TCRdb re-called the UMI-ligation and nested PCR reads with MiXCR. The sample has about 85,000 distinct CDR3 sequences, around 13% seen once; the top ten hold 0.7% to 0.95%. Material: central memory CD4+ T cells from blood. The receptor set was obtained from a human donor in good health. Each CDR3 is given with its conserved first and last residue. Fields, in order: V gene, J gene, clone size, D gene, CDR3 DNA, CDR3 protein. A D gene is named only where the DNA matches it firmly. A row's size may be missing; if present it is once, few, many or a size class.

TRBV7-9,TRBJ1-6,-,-,TGTGCCAGCAGCCCCAGTGGGGAAACGAGTTCACCCCTCCACTTT,CASSPSGETSSPLHF
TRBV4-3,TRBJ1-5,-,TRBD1,TGCGCCAGCAGCCAAGATCACAGGGGCGGCCAGCCCCAGCATTTT,CASSQDHRGGQPQHF
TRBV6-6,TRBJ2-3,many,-,TGTGCCAGCACTCCGTCCGGGAAAACAGATACGCAGTATTTT,CASTPSGKTDTQYF
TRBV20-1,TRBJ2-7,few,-,TGCAGTGCTAGCTTTCAGGACGGGCCCTACGAGCAGTACTTC,CSASFQDGPYEQYF
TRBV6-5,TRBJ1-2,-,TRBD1,TGTGCCAGCAGCACAGGGGGGTCTGTATATGGCTACACCTTC,CASSTGGSVYGYTF
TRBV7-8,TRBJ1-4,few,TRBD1,TGTGCCAGTGGGACCCGGGACAGGGGTGAAAAACTGTTTTTT,CASGTRDRGEKLFF
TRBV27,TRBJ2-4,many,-,TGTGCCAGCAGTCTACAGGGTAGCAGAAACATTCAGTACTTC,CASSLQGSRNIQYF
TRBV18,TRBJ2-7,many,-,TGTGCCAGCTCACCATCGGGGCACGAGCAGTACTTC,CASSPSGHEQYF
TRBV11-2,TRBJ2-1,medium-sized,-,TGTGCCAGCAGCTCCCAACCCCAGGGCCTTGAGCAGTTCTTC,CASSSQPQGLEQFF
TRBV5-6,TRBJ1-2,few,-,TGTGCCAGCAGCTACACAGGGAACAAGGTCTATGGCTACACCTTC,CASSYTGNKVYGYTF
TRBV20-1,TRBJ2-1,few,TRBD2,TGCAGTGCTAAGGCGGGAGGGTGGATCAATGAGCAGTTCTTC,CSAKAGGWINEQFF